This is a list of T cell receptor beta chains from one sample in a study of cytomegalovirus exposure and HLA in healthy donors. Profiled with immunoSEQ multiplex PCR; TCRdb holds only in-frame clones, not every one. Among about 220,000 clones listed, about 75% were seen once. Sequencing was done on a sample of PBMCs. Source of these receptors: a woman in her thirties in good health and CMV-seronegative. Both conserved end residues are part of each CDR3. The D gene is left open where the match is weak. Rows give clone size only sometimes, using once, few, many, or a class for an expanded clone.

j_call | v_call | clone_size | d_call | cdr3_nt | cdr3_aa
TRBJ2-1 | TRBV19 | NA | NA | TGTGCCAGTAGTAATTGGGACTCCTCCAATGAGCAGTTCTTC | CASSNWDSSNEQFF
TRBJ1-6 | TRBV19 | NA | NA | TGTGCCAGTAGTGATAGCGGCGAGATTTCACCCCTCCACTTT | CASSDSGEISPLHF
TRBJ2-1 | TRBV5-4 | NA | NA | TGTGCCAGCAAAGGGGATGCCAATGAGCAGTTCTTC | CASKGDANEQFF
TRBJ1-6 | TRBV5-1 | NA | TRBD1 | TGCGCCAGCAGCTTGGGGACAGGGAGGGAATCACCCCTCCACTTT | CASSLGTGRESPLHF
TRBJ1-5 | TRBV27 | NA | NA | TGTGCCAGCAGTTTAGCCGGGTTTAGCAATCAGCCCCAGCATTTT | CASSLAGFSNQPQHF
TRBJ1-1 | TRBV19 | once | NA | TGTGCCAGTAGTAACTACAGGAGTAGAACTGAAGCTTTCTTT | CASSNYRSRTEAFF
TRBJ2-7 | TRBV10-1 | few | NA | TGCGCCAGCAGTGAGTCGAGGGGAGGTGAGCAGTACTTC | CASSESRGGEQYF
TRBJ1-3 | TRBV30 | NA | TRBD1 | TGTGCCTGGAGCCTGACAGGGACTGGAAACACCATATATTTT | CAWSLTGTGNTIYF
TRBJ2-7 | TRBV11-2 | NA | TRBD1 | TGTGCCAGCAGCGCAGACAGGGGGCAGGTCTACGAGCAGTACTTC | CASSADRGQVYEQYF
TRBJ2-1 | TRBV7-8 | few | NA | TGTGCCAGCAGCTTGAGCCAGCGCACCTACAATGAGCAGTTCTTC | CASSLSQRTYNEQFF
TRBJ1-4 | TRBV5-6 | NA | NA | TGTGCCAGCAGCTCAGTTCCTACGGGTGAAAAACTGTTTTTT | CASSSVPTGEKLFF
TRBJ2-1 | TRBV10-3 | NA | TRBD2 | TGTGCCACTCTAAGCGGGGGGGATGAGCAGTTCTTC | CATLSGGDEQFF
TRBJ2-5 | TRBV6-1 | NA | TRBD1 | TGTGCCAGCAGTGCCGGGACAGGTTTGGAGACCCAGTACTTC | CASSAGTGLETQYF
TRBJ2-7 | TRBV29-1 | NA | TRBD2 | TGCAGCGTTCCCGGGACTAGCGGGAGGGAGAACGAGCAGTACTTC | CSVPGTSGRENEQYF
TRBJ1-2 | TRBV6-5 | NA | NA | TGTGCCAGCAGTGAATTAGGGGACATCTTTGGCTACACCTTC | CASSELGDIFGYTF
TRBJ1-2 | TRBV6-6 | NA | TRBD1 | TGTGCCAGCAGTTACCTCGACAGGGGCTCTGGCTACACCTTC | CASSYLDRGSGYTF
TRBJ2-7 | TRBV25-1 | NA | NA | TGTGCCAGCAGTATGGCTCCCCGAGGCGAGCAGTACTTC | CASSMAPRGEQYF
TRBJ1-5 | TRBV4-1 | NA | NA | TGCGCCAGCAGCTGGGGAGGGAGCAATCAGCCCCAGCATTTT | CASSWGGSNQPQHF
TRBJ2-1 | TRBV11-2 | NA | TRBD2 | TGTGCCAGCAGCTTAGATTCCGGGACTAGCTCCTACAATGAGCAGTTCTTC | CASSLDSGTSSYNEQFF
TRBJ2-7 | TRBV27 | once | NA | TGTGCCAGCAGTTCAAGTAGCGGACAGGCCTACGAGCAGTACTTC | CASSSSSGQAYEQYF
TRBJ2-3 | TRBV5-1 | NA | TRBD2 | TGCGCCAGCAGCTTGTCGGGGAGGGCAGATACGCAGTATTTT | CASSLSGRADTQYF
TRBJ1-1 | TRBV7-9 | NA | NA | TGTGCCAGCATCGACTTTGGAAAAGACACTGAAGCTTTCTTT | CASIDFGKDTEAFF
TRBJ2-3 | TRBV7-2 | NA | NA | TGTGCCAGCATCCCCACGGACTACGGTTCGGAAGATACGCAGTATTTT | CASIPTDYGSEDTQYF
TRBJ2-7 | TRBV19 | NA | NA | TGTGCCAGTAGCGTACAGGGTCGCTACGAGCAGTACTTC | CASSVQGRYEQYF
TRBJ1-1 | TRBV29-1 | NA | NA | TGCAGCGTTGATGAGGGTGATGGCACTGAAGCTTTCTTT | CSVDEGDGTEAFF
TRBJ2-7 | TRBV5-6 | many | NA | TGTGCCAGCAGCCACATGACAGGCCTCCTAGAAGAGCAGTACTTC | CASSHMTGLLEEQYF
TRBJ2-7 | TRBV19 | NA | TRBD2 | TGTGCCAGTAGCCGGGAGGGAGCCTACGAGCAGTACTTC | CASSREGAYEQYF